Shown below are 22 T cell receptor beta chains from a single sample sequenced in a study of radiotherapy plus CTLA-4 blockade in lung cancer. Libraries were prepared by immunoSEQ multiplex PCR; TCRdb keeps only in-frame clonotypes and omits some of them. The repertoire holds over 85,000 clones, 65% to 85% seen once, with about 3% in the top ten. Sequencing was performed on peripheral blood, taken from a patient treated with radiotherapy plus ipilimumab. The origin of the receptors is a human donor with non-small cell lung cancer who had a partial response to radiotherapy plus ipilimumab. Some clones in this sample may be carry-over from other donors' samples.

The chain has TRBV5-1 and TRBJ2-7; possible D gene TRBD2, 6 bases. The CDR3 length is 15 residues. The germline CDR1 and CDR2 sequences are SGHRS and YFSETQ. Deletions cut 3 bases from V and 3 bases from J, with 16 bases between. The CDR3 loop is CASSSTGGRVYEQYF. CDR3 bases: TGCGCCAGCAGCTCTACTGGGGGGAGAGTCTACGAGCAGTACTTC.

This chain links TRBV6-1 with TRBJ1-2, with no clear D. The CDR3 spans 14 residues. From germline, CDR1 is MNHNS and CDR2 SASEGT. Trimming pared 0 bases from V and 9 bases from J, leaving 14 bases between. Here the CDR3 reads CASSEASVFARYTF. Here the CDR3 DNA reads TGTGCCAGCAGTGAAGCCTCGGTTTTCGCGCGCTACACCTTC.

This clone is labeled as medium-sized. This rearrangement joins TRBV28 to TRBJ1-2, with 7 positions matching TRBD1. The CDR3 has 16 residues. The ends lost 5 bases at V and 0 bases at J; junction bases unmatched: 9. Looked up from germline, CDR1 is MDHEN and CDR2 is SYDVKM. CDR3 sequence reads: CASSPDRRITNYGYTF. The CDR3 nucleotides read TGTGCCAGCAGTCCGGACAGGCGAATCACTAACTATGGCTACACCTTC.

The chain couples TRBV7-6 to TRBJ1-6; TRBD1 aligns across 8 bases. The CDR3 extends over 15 amino acids. Trimming at V came to 5 bases and at J to 5 bases, leaving 5 bases not matched to a gene. Germline assignment: CDR1 SGHVS and CDR2 FNYEAQ. The CDR3 sequence is CASSGQGSDNSPLHF. The CDR3, as DNA: TGTGCCAGCAGCGGACAGGGTAGTGATAATTCACCCCTCCACTTT.

The gene calls are TRBV7-9 and TRBJ2-2; D uncertain. Between the trimmed V and J ends, which lost 1 base and 0 bases, there was a span of 6 bases. Germline values: CDR1 SEHNR, CDR2 FQNEAQ (reference sequence). This CDR3 is built from 15 residues. This chain's CDR3 is CASSLDSPNTGELFF. CDR3 in DNA: TGTGCCAGCAGCTTAGACAGCCCGAACACCGGGGAGCTGTTTTTT.

The V gene is TRBV11-2, the J gene TRBJ1-2; D unclear. V was cut by 6 bases and J by 4 bases, with 12 bases left in between. Germline V gene data show CDR1 as SGHAT and CDR2 as FQNNGV. The CDR3 totals 13 residues. The CDR3 region is CASSPGRGYGYTF. CDR3 nucleotides: TGTGCCAGCAGTCCGGGAAGAGGCTATGGCTACACCTTC.

This clone was recorded a few times. This chain uses TRBV7-2 with TRBJ2-7, with D tentatively TRBD1 (6 bases). The germline gives CDR1 SGHTA, CDR2 FQGNSA. V shed 1 base and J shed 5 bases, with 12 bases lying between them. The CDR3 runs to 14 residues. The CDR3 loop is CASSLGTAFDEQYF. The CDR3 coding sequence is TGTGCCAGCAGCTTAGGGACAGCGTTCGACGAGCAGTACTTC.

This clone was found once. This chain connects TRBV11-2 to TRBJ1-3, with D perhaps TRBD1 (5 bases). The CDR3 spans 14 residues. Germline loops: CDR1 SGHAT, CDR2 FQNNGV. The V end was cut by 5 bases, the J end by 3 bases, with 11 bases between. CDR3 sequence: CASSPLGGGNTIYF. The DNA for the CDR3 is TGTGCCAGCAGCCCCCTGGGGGGTGGAAACACCATATATTTT.

The chain combines TRBV6-1 with TRBJ2-7, with D hard to call. The CDR3 length is 15 residues. The V end lost 6 bases, the J end lost 1 base, and 16 bases lay between the germline ends. CDR1 MNHNS and CDR2 SASEGT come from the germline V gene. CDR3 sequence: CASRYQPGDSYEQYF. Written as DNA, the CDR3 is TGTGCCAGCAGGTATCAGCCAGGTGATTCCTACGAGCAGTACTTC.

The J gene is TRBJ1-5, the V gene TRBV7-8, with D uncertain. V lost 0 bases, J lost 5 bases, and 14 bases lay in between. Germline loops: CDR1 SGHVS, CDR2 FQNEAQ. This CDR3 region has 16 residues. CDR3 in DNA: TGTGCCAGCAGCTTAGCGGGCCCGGGAGCGGATCAGCCCCAGCATTTT. Translated, it gives CASSLAGPGADQPQHF.

This clone was picked up a small number of times. The gene calls are TRBV6-1 and TRBJ2-7, with D tentatively TRBD2 (6 bases). The CDR3 is 13 residues long. Germline CDR1 is MNHNS and CDR2 is SASEGT. With 6 bases removed from V and 2 bases from J, the gap between germline ends came to 11 bases. CDR3 region: CASRRDGTYEQYF. CDR3 DNA sequence: TGTGCCAGCAGGCGGGACGGGACCTACGAGCAGTACTTC.

J is TRBJ2-3 and V is TRBV6-1; TRBD1 matches 8 bases. This CDR3 has 15 amino acids. CDR1 and CDR2 from the germline V gene are MNHNS and SASEGT. Trimming removed 1 base from V and 8 bases from J; junction bases left unmatched: 8. CDR3 nucleotides: TGTGCCAGCAGTGAAGTACCCGACAGGGGAGGTACGCAGTATTTT. The encoded protein is CASSEVPDRGGTQYF.

The CDR3 loop is CASSSTGATNEKLFF. The CDR3 region has the DNA TGTGCCAGCTCATCGACAGGCGCAACTAATGAAAAACTGTTTTTT. The chain joins TRBV18 to TRBJ1-4; TRBD1 might be the D (6 bases). This CDR3 has 15 amino acids. The ends were cut back, 5 bases at V and 0 bases at J, with 10 bases in the middle. The germline CDR1 and CDR2 sequences are KGHSH and LQKENI. The complete variable domain, with remaining parts taken from reference TRBV18 and TRBJ1-4, reads NAGVMQNPRHLVRRRGQEARLRCSPMKGHSHVYWYRQLPEEGLKFMVYLQKENIIDESGMPKERFSAEFPKEGPSILRIQQVVRGDSAAYFCASSSTGATNEKLFFGSGTQLSVL.

The gene calls are TRBV9 and TRBJ2-5, with D perhaps matching TRBD1 (5 bases). The germline V gene encodes CDR1 SGDLS and CDR2 YYNGEE. The CDR3 has 15 amino acids. The ends were cut back, 0 bases at V and 3 bases at J, with 12 bases in the middle. CDR3 region: CASSVEATVEETQYF. In DNA, the CDR3 is TGTGCCAGCAGCGTAGAAGCGACAGTTGAAGAGACCCAGTACTTC.

V and J are TRBV7-9 and TRBJ2-5; a weak D match, TRBD1 (5 bases). The J call may be mistaken, given a closer DNA end match to TRBJ2-7. The CDR3 spans 13 residues. Germline-derived CDR1 and CDR2 are SEHNR and FQNEAQ (reference sequence). The CDR3 DNA is TGTGCCAGCAGCTTCAGCTCCAGGGCCGAGCAGTACTTC. Translation gives CASSFSSRAEQYF.

This clone was recorded once. This chain connects TRBV2 to TRBJ2-7; 16 bases fit TRBD2. The germline V gene has CDR1 SNHLY and CDR2 FYNNEI. This CDR3 contains 14 residues. Unmatched junction bases numbered 1, after V lost 7 bases and J lost 4 bases. As DNA, the CDR3 is TGTGCCAGCAAGGGACTAGCGGGAGGGTACGAGCAGTACTTC. It is translated as CASKGLAGGYEQYF.

The chain employs TRBV5-1 and TRBJ2-7, with TRBD2 matching 8 bases. The CDR3 loop spans 15 amino acids. V gave up 0 bases and J gave up 5 bases; unmatched junction bases: 7. Germline assignment: CDR1 SGHRS and CDR2 YFSETQ. The CDR3 region has the DNA TGCGCCAGCAGCTTGGTGGGGACTAGTCCCGACGAGCAGTACTTC. Protein: CASSLVGTSPDEQYF.

This clone has just a few counts. J is TRBJ1-1 and V is TRBV19; no firm D call. This CDR3 region has 14 residues. CDR1 is LNHDA and CDR2 is SQIVND in the germline V gene (reference sequence). Trimming took off 7 bases at V and 2 bases at J, with 14 bases between the two ends. Here the CDR3 reads CASTQEVLNTEAFF. The DNA for the CDR3 is TGTGCCAGTACCCAGGAGGTCCTTAACACTGAAGCTTTCTTT.

A few counts support this clone. CDR3 coding DNA: TGTGCCAGCAGTTACGGCAGGGTTAACTATGGCTACACCTTC. This encodes CASSYGRVNYGYTF. The rearrangement joins TRBV6-6 to TRBJ1-2; tentatively, D is TRBD1 (5 bases). Trimming shortened V by 2 bases and J by 1 base, and 8 bases separated the two germline ends. The germline V gene encodes CDR1 MNHNY and CDR2 SVGAGI (reference sequence). The CDR3 is 14 amino acids.

The chain links TRBV5-4 to TRBJ2-3, with D maybe TRBD1 (5 bases). Trimming took 0 bases from V and 4 from J, leaving 9 bases between them. Germline assignment: CDR1 SGHNT and CDR2 YYREEE (reference sequence). There are 14 residues in the CDR3. The chain's CDR3 is CASSLVQDPDTQYF. The CDR3 coding sequence is TGTGCCAGCAGCTTGGTACAGGACCCAGATACGCAGTATTTT.

The V and J genes are TRBV4-1 and TRBJ2-1, with D unresolved. V was cut by 0 bases and J by 3 bases, with 9 bases left in between. This CDR3 is 15 amino acids long. CDR1 is MGHRA and CDR2 is YSYEKL in the germline V gene. CDR3 sequence: CASSQDGLSYNEQFF. As DNA, the CDR3 is TGCGCCAGCAGCCAAGACGGTCTAAGCTACAATGAGCAGTTCTTC.

This chain joins TRBV29-1 and TRBJ1-4, with 8 nucleotides matching TRBD1. The CDR3 length is 13 residues. Per germline, CDR1 SQVTM and CDR2 ANQGSEA. The J segment lost 5 bases and the V segment lost 6 bases, leaving 5 bases of the junction unmatched. This CDR3 reads CSVPGQANEKLFF. CDR3 DNA: TGCAGCGTGCCGGGACAGGCAAATGAAAAACTGTTTTTT. The full variable domain, rest sourced from reference TRBV29-1 and TRBJ1-4, is SAVISQKPSRDICQRGTSLTIQCQVDSQVTMMFWYRQQPGQSLTLIATANQGSEATYESGFVIDKFPISRPNLTFSTLTVSNMSPEDSSIYLCSVPGQANEKLFFGSGTQLSVL.